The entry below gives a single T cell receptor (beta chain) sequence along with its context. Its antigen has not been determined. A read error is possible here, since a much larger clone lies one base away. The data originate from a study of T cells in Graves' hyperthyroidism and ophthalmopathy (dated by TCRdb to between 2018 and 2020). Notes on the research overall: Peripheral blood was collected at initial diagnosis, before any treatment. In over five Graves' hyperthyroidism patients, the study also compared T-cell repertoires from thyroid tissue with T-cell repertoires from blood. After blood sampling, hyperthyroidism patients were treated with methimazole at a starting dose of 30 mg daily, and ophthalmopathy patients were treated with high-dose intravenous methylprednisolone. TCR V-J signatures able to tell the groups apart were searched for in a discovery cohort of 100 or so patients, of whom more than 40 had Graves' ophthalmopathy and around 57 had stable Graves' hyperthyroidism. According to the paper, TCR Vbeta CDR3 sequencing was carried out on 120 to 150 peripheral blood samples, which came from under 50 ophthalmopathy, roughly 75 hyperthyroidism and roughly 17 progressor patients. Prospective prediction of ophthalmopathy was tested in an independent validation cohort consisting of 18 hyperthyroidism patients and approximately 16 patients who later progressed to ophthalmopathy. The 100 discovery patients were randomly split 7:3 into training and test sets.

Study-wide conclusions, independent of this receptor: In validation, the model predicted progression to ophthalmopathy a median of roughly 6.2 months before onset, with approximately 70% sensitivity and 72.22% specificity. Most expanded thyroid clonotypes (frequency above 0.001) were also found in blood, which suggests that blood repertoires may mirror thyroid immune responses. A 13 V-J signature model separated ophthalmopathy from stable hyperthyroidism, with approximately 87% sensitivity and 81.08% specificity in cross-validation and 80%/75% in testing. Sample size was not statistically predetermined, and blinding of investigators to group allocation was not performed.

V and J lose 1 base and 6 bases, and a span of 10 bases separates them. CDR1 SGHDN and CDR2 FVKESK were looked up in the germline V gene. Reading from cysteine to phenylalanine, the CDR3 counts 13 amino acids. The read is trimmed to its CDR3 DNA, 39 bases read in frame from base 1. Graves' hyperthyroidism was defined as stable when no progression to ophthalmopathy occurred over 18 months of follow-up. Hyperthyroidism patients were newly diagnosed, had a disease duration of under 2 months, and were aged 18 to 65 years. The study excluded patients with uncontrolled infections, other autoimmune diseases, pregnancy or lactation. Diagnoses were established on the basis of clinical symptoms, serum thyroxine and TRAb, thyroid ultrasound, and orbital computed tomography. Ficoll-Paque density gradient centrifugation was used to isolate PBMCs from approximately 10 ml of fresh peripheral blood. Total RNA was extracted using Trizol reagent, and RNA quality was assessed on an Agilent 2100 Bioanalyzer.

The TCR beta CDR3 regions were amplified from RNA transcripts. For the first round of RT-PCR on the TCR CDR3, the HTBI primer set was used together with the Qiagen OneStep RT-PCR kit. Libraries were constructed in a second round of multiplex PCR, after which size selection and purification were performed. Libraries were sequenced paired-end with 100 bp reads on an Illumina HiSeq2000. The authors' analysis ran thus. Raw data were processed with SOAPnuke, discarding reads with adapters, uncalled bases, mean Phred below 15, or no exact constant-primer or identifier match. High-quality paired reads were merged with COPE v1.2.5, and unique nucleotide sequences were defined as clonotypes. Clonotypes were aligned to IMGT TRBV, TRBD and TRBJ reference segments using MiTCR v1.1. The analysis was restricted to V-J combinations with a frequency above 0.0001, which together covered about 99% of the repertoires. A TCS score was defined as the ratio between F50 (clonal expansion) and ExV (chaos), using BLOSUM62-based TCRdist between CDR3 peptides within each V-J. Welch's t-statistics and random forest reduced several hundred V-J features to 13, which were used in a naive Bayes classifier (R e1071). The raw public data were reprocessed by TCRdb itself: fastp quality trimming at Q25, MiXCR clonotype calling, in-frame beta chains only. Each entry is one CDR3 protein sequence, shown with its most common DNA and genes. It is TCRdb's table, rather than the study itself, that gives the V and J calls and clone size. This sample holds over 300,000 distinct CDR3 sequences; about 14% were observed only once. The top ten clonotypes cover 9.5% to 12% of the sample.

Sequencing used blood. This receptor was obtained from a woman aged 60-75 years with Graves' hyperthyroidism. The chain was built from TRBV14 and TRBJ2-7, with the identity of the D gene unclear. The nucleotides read TGTGCCAGCAGCCAAGTTGCACCCCGCGAGCAGTACTTC. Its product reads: CASSQVAPREQYF.